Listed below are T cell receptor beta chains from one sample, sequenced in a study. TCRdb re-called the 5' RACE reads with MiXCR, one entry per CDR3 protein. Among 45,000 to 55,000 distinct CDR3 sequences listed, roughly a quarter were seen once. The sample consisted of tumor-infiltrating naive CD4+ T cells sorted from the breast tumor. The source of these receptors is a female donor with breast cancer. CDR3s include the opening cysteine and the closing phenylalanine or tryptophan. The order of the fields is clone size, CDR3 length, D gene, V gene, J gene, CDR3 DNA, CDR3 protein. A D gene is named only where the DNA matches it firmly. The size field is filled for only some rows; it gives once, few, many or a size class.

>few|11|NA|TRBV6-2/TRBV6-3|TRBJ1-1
TGTGCCAGCACGGACCCCACTGAAGCTTTCTTT
CASTDPTEAFF
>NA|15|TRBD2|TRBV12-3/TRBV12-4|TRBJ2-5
TGTGCCAGCAGTTTAAGGACTAGCAGCCAAGAGACCCAGTACTTC
CASSLRTSSQETQYF
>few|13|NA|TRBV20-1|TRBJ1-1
TGCAGTGCATCCACAGGGTCAGCCACTGAAGCTTTCTTT
CSASTGSATEAFF
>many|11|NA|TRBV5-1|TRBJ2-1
TGCGCCAGCGAAGGATACAATGAGCAGTTCTTC
CASEGYNEQFF
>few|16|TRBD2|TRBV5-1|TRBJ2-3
TGCGCCAGCAGCTTTGGACTAGCGGGAGTAACAGATACGCAGTATTTT
CASSFGLAGVTDTQYF
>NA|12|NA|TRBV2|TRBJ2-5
TGTGCCAGCAGTCGACAGTCCGAGACCCAGTACTTC
CASSRQSETQYF
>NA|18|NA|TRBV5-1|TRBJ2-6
TGCGCCAGCAGCTTCACTGGTGGCCATTCCGCTGGGGCCAACGTCCTGACTTTC
CASSFTGGHSAGANVLTF
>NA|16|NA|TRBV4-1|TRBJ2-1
TGCGCCAGCAGCGATCTAACAGGGAGCTCCTACAATGAGCAGTTCTTC
CASSDLTGSSYNEQFF
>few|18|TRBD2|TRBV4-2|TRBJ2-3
TGTGCCAGCAGCCAAGCAACCGGGACTAGCGGGAGATCAGATACGCAGTATTTT
CASSQATGTSGRSDTQYF
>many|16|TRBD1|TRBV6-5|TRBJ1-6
TGTGCCAGCAGTTTCTCCGGGACAGGAGGCAATTCACCCCTCCACTTT
CASSFSGTGGNSPLHF
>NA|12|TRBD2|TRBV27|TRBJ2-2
TGTGCCAGCAGGCTAGCGGGCGGGGAGCTGTTTTTT
CASRLAGGELFF
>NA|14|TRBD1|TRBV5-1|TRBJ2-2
TGCGCCAGCAGTAGGACAGGGGATACCGGGGAGCTGTTTTTT
CASSRTGDTGELFF
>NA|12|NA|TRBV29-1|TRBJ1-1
TGCAGCGTTGCAGTCAGGGGCACTGAAGCTTTCTTT
CSVAVRGTEAFF
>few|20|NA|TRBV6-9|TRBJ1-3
TGTGCCAGCAGTTATTCAGATATCGGAGGCTTGGGGGTTTTTGGAAACACCATATATTTT
CASSYSDIGGLGVFGNTIYF
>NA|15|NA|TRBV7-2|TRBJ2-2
TGTGCCAGCAGCTTAGACCTACACCTCACCGGGGAGCTGTTTTTT
CASSLDLHLTGELFF
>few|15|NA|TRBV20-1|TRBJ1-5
TGCAGTGCTAGAAGGACAGAGATTAGCAATCAGCCCCAGCATTTT
CSARRTEISNQPQHF
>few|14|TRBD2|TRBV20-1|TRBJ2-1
TGCAGTGCCCAGCTTAGCGGGAGGGGTAATGAGCAGTTCTTC
CSAQLSGRGNEQFF
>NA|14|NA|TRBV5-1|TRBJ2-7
TGCGCCAGCAGCCCCTGGAGCGGGACATACGAGCAGTACTTC
CASSPWSGTYEQYF
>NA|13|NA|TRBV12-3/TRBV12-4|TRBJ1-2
TGTGCCAGCAGCTCGGACAGCAACTATGGCTACACCTTC
CASSSDSNYGYTF
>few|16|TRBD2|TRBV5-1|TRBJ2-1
TGCGCCAGCAGCTTGACACCCCTAGCGGGAGGTGATGAGCAGTTCTTC
CASSLTPLAGGDEQFF
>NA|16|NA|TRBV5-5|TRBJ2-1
TGTGCCAGCAGCTTACTTCAGGGGTCTAGGAGCAATGAGCAGTTCTTC
CASSLLQGSRSNEQFF
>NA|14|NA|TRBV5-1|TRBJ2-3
TGCGCCAGCAGCTCCCCCTCCGGGGGAGATACGCAGTATTTT
CASSSPSGGDTQYF
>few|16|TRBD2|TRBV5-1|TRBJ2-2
TGCGCCAGCAGCTTGTCGCCTAGCGGGAACACCGGGGAGCTGTTTTTT
CASSLSPSGNTGELFF
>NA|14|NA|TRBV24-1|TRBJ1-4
TGTGCCACCAGTGATCGGGCGGCGGGGGAAAAACTGTTTTTT
CATSDRAAGEKLFF
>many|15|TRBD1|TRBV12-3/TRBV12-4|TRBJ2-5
TGTGCCAGCAGTAAGGGACAGGGATTGGAGGAGACCCAGTACTTC
CASSKGQGLEETQYF
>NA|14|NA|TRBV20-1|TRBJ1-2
TGCAGTGCTAGAGCCCCTCTCGGGGAGGGGGGCTACACCTTC
CSARAPLGEGGYTF
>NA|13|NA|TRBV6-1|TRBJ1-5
TGTGCCAGCAGTGAACAGGGCCAGCAGCCCCAGCATTTT
CASSEQGQQPQHF
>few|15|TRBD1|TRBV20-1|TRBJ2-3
TGCAGTGCTAGAGGCGGGACAGGGAGGACAGATACGCAGTATTTT
CSARGGTGRTDTQYF
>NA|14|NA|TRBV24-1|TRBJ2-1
TGTGCCACCAGTGGTACGGGTTCCTACAATGAGCAGTTCTTC
CATSGTGSYNEQFF
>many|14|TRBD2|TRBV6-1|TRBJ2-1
TGTGCCAGCAGTGTGGGACTAGCGAGGAATGAGCAGTTCTTC
CASSVGLARNEQFF
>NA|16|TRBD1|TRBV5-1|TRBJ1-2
TGCGCCAGCAGTCCTCAGGGACAGGGATCGGGCTATGGCTACACCTTC
CASSPQGQGSGYGYTF
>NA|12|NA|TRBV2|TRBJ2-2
TGTGCCAGCAAGGCCGAGGCCGGGGAGCTGTTTTTT
CASKAEAGELFF
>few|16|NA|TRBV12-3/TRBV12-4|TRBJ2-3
TGTGCCAGCATCCTAAACGGGCAACTCCCGTCAGATACGCAGTATTTT
CASILNGQLPSDTQYF
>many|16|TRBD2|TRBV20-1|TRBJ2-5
TGCAGTGCTAGAGTAGCGGGAGGGCCAGTAGGGGAGACCCAGTACTTC
CSARVAGGPVGETQYF
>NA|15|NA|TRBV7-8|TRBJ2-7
TGTGCCAGCAGCTTAGGACGACGAAATGCCTACGAGCAGTACTTC
CASSLGRRNAYEQYF